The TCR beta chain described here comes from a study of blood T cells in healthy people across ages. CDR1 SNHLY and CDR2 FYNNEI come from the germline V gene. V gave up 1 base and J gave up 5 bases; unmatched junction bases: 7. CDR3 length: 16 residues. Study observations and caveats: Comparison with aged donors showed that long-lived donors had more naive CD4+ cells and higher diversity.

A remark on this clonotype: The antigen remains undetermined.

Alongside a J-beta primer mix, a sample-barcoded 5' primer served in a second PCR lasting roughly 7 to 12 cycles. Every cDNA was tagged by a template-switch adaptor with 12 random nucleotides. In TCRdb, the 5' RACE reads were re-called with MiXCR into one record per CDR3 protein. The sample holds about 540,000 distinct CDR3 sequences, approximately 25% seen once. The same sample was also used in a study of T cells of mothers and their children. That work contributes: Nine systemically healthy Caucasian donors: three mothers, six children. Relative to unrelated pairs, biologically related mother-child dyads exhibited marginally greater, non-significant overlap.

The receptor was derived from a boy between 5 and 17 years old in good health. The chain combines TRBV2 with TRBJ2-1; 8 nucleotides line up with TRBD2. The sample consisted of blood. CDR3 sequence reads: CASSEGLAGADNEQFF. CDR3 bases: TGTGCCAGCAGTGAAGGGCTAGCGGGCGCCGACAATGAGCAGTTCTTC.